The 26 T cell receptor beta chains given below trace back to one sample, sequenced in a study of shared clonotypes between healthy human individuals. CD45RO-negative, CCR7-positively selected cells formed the naive CD8 fraction, excluding terminally differentiated effector memory CD45RA+ cells. Clones were read by immunoSEQ multiplex PCR, and TCRdb kept only the in-frame ones, dropping some. The table records about 2.1 million clones, approximately 92% of them present only once. The sample taken for sequencing was naive CD8+ T cells from PBMCs. The source of these receptors is a man between 18 and 29 years old in good health. Some clones in this sample may be carry-over from other donors' samples.

The chain uses TRBV14 and TRBJ2-2, with D possibly TRBD2 on 5 matching bases. The CDR3 loop spans 19 amino acids. The V end was cut by 1 base, the J end by 0 bases, with 18 bases between. The germline CDR1 and CDR2 sequences are SGHDN and FVKESK. The DNA of the CDR3 is TGTGCCAGCAGCCAAGCCCGTCTCAGGTGGAGGTCGAACACCGGGGAGCTGTTTTTT. Translation gives CASSQARLRWRSNTGELFF. Drawing the rest from reference TRBV14 and TRBJ2-2, the complete variable domain is EAGVTQFPSHSVIEKGQTVTLRCDPISGHDNLYWYRRVMGKEIKFLLHFVKESKQDESGMPNNRFLAERTGGTYSTLKVQPAELEDSGVYFCASSQARLRWRSNTGELFFGEGSRLTVL.

This sequence joins TRBV28 and TRBJ2-7, with D possibly TRBD2 on 6 matching bases. The CDR3 spans 13 residues. The germline gives CDR1 MDHEN, CDR2 SYDVKM. The V gene lost 8 bases and the J gene lost 7 bases, with 18 bases spanning the gap. The CDR3 nucleotides read TGTGCCAGCGCTGCGGACGGGGACTGGGAGCAGTACTTC. Translation: CASAADGDWEQYF. Combining the CDR3 with reference TRBV28 and TRBJ2-7 gives the whole variable domain DVKVTQSSRYLVKRTGEKVFLECVQDMDHENMFWYRQDPGLGLRLIYFSYDVKMKEKGDIPEGYSVSREKKERFSLILESASTNQTSMYLCASAADGDWEQYFGPGTRLTVT.

The CDR3: CASSPGLGQPQHF. In nucleotides, the CDR3 is TGCGCCAGCAGCCCGGGGCTAGGTCAGCCCCAGCATTTT. This chain joins TRBV4-1 and TRBJ1-5; TRBD1 is a possible D gene (5 bases). With 4 bases removed from V and 6 bases from J, the gap between germline ends came to 10 bases. The V gene's germline CDR1 is MGHRA and CDR2 YSYEKL. The CDR3 extends over 13 amino acids.

This clone was recorded only once. At the DNA level, this CDR3 is encoded by other sequences in the same sample as well. The chain recombines TRBV27 with TRBJ1-1, with a possible D match to TRBD1 (6 bases). The CDR3 has 15 amino acids. Between the trimmed V and J ends, which lost 0 bases and 2 bases, there was a span of 10 bases. CDR1 and CDR2 (germline): MNHEY, SMNVEV (reference sequence). CDR3: CASSLSAGTNTEAFF. The DNA for the CDR3 is TGTGCCAGCAGTTTATCGGCAGGGACAAACACTGAAGCTTTCTTT.

The J gene is TRBJ2-3, the V gene TRBV4-3; TRBD1 or TRBD2 may be the D gene (6 bases each). Trimming stripped 2 bases from V and 1 base from J, with 13 bases between. The CDR3 is 16 amino acids. Germline-derived CDR1 and CDR2 are LGHNA and YSLEER. CDR3 in amino acids: CASSQNRASGTDTQYF. CDR3 nucleotide sequence: TGCGCCAGCAGCCAAAACAGGGCTAGCGGCACAGATACGCAGTATTTT.

This rearrangement joins TRBV5-6 to TRBJ2-1; D gene unclear. Germline V CDR1 and CDR2: SGHDT, YYEEEE. The length of the CDR3 is 12 residues. V was trimmed by 5 bases and J by 6 bases, leaving 9 bases between them. The CDR3 loop is CASSQPSNEQFF. Written as DNA, the CDR3 is TGTGCCAGCAGTCAGCCTTCCAATGAGCAGTTCTTC. Full variable domain (outside the CDR3, taken from reference TRBV5-6 and TRBJ2-1): DAGVTQSPTHLIKTRGQQVTLRCSPKSGHDTVSWYQQALGQGPQFIFQYYEEEERQRGNFPDRFSGHQFPNYSSELNVNALLLGDSALYLCASSQPSNEQFFGPGTRLTVL.

This rearrangement joins TRBV19 to TRBJ2-7; TRBD2 matches at 7 bases. This CDR3 has 16 residues. The J segment lost 4 bases and the V segment lost 5 bases, leaving 14 bases of the junction unmatched. CDR1 is LNHDA and CDR2 is SQIVND in the germline V gene (reference sequence). In DNA, the CDR3 is TGTGCCAGTAGTCCCCTTCTCCTTAGCGGGTCGTACGAGCAGTACTTC. Protein product: CASSPLLLSGSYEQYF.

This rearrangement joins TRBV6-6 to TRBJ2-5; D is possibly TRBD2 (5 bases). CDR3 length: 15 residues. CDR1 is MNHNY, CDR2 SVGAGI, per germline (reference sequence). The germline V and J ends were trimmed by 6 bases and 5 bases, with 19 bases remaining between them. The chain's CDR3 is CASRPNGLAPETQYF. CDR3 coding DNA: TGTGCCAGCAGGCCAAACGGGTTAGCGCCGGAGACCCAGTACTTC.

For this clone: The same CDR3 can be traced to other DNA sequences in this sample. This sequence joins TRBV27 and TRBJ1-1, with TRBD1 identical over 7 bases. Looked up from germline, CDR1 is MNHEY and CDR2 is SMNVEV (reference sequence). Germline trimming cut 0 bases from V and 1 base from J; bases unmatched to any gene: 2. This CDR3 is 15 amino acids long. CDR3 sequence: CASSLSRTGNTEAFF. The CDR3 nucleotides are TGTGCCAGCAGTTTATCGCGGACAGGGAACACTGAAGCTTTCTTT.

This clone was seen a single time. The chain combines TRBV9 with TRBJ2-3, with D perhaps TRBD2 (7 bases). Germline V gene sequence: CDR1 SGDLS, CDR2 YYNGEE. This CDR3 is 18 amino acids long. Between the trimmed V and J ends, which lost 2 bases and 3 bases, there was a span of 22 bases. The CDR3 reads CASSVYLGGRAGTDTQYF. The CDR3, as DNA: TGTGCCAGCAGCGTCTATTTAGGGGGGAGGGCCGGTACAGATACGCAGTATTTT.

V is TRBV6-1 and J is TRBJ1-2, with TRBD1 matching 8 bases. Germline loops: CDR1 MNHNS, CDR2 SASEGT. The CDR3 has 15 amino acids. Losses at the gene ends were 3 bases for V and 2 bases for J; bases not matched to a gene: 5. This chain's CDR3 is CASSDRGRPNYGYTF. Here the CDR3 DNA reads TGTGCCAGCAGTGACAGGGGGCGGCCCAACTATGGCTACACCTTC.

This chain connects TRBV7-9 to TRBJ1-2; 10 nucleotides align to TRBD1. Losses at the gene ends were 5 bases for V and 4 bases for J; bases not matched to a gene: 10. Germline CDR1 SEHNR, CDR2 FQNEAQ (reference sequence). CDR3 length: 16 amino acids. The CDR3 bases are TGTGCCAGCAGCCAAGAACCGACAGGGGGCGGCTATGGCTACACCTTC. Residues: CASSQEPTGGGYGYTF.

This chain joins TRBV29-1 and TRBJ1-2; D is unresolved. Germline V gene data show CDR1 as SQVTM and CDR2 as ANQGSEA. This CDR3 is 14 amino acids long. V gave up 4 bases and J gave up 0 bases, with 12 bases separating them. As DNA, the CDR3 is TGCAGCGTTGTTGGTTACGGTTCTAACTATGGCTACACCTTC. It yields the protein CSVVGYGSNYGYTF.

This chain uses TRBV5-5 with TRBJ2-7; the D gene is possibly TRBD1 (6 bases). Germline CDR1 and CDR2: SGHKS and YYEKEE (reference sequence). V lost 0 bases and J 4 bases, leaving 14 bases between the germline ends. This CDR3 comprises 15 residues. The CDR3 loop is CASSLGMGARYEQYF. DNA of the CDR3: TGTGCCAGCAGCTTGGGGATGGGGGCCAGATACGAGCAGTACTTC.

DNA of the CDR3: TGTGCCAGCAGCTTATCAGGTGGGGGGTTTGGCACTGAAGCTTTCTTT. Translation gives CASSLSGGGFGTEAFF. The gene calls are TRBV11-2 and TRBJ1-1; D may be TRBD1 (5 bases). The CDR3 is 16 residues long. Trimming left V 2 bases short and J 4 bases short, with 17 bases between. Germline V lookup: CDR1 SGHAT, CDR2 FQNNGV.

This chain uses TRBV7-9 with TRBJ2-7, with D tentatively TRBD1 (6 bases). Per the germline V gene, CDR1 is SEHNR and CDR2 is FQNEAQ (reference sequence). This CDR3 comprises 13 residues. The ends were cut back, 5 bases at V and 7 bases at J, with 15 bases in the middle. The CDR3 region is CASSPGLQGEQYF. CDR3 nucleotides: TGTGCCAGCAGCCCGGGCCTCCAGGGGGAGCAGTACTTC.

This clone was seen only once. This chain uses TRBV4-1 with TRBJ2-2; D is unresolved. Germline values: CDR1 MGHRA, CDR2 YSYEKL. The V gene lost 0 bases and the J gene lost 5 bases, with 4 bases spanning the gap. The CDR3 is made up of 13 amino acids. Here the CDR3 DNA reads TGCGCCAGCAGCCAAGACAATACCGGGGAGCTGTTTTTT. This codes for CASSQDNTGELFF.

V is TRBV15 and J is TRBJ2-7; D remains unclear. CDR1 and CDR2 (germline): LNHNV, YYDKDF (reference sequence). The CDR3 totals 14 residues. The V end was cut by 8 bases, the J end by 2 bases, with 16 bases between. The CDR3 loop reads CATLDSPGAYEQYF. The CDR3 nucleotides read TGTGCCACCCTAGATTCCCCGGGCGCCTACGAGCAGTACTTC.

The CDR3 here is CSAPRTAGYTF. The CDR3 coding sequence is TGCAGTGCTCCCCGGACTGCGGGCTACACCTTC. The rearrangement links TRBV20-1 to TRBJ1-2; D is uncertain. Looked up from germline, CDR1 is DFQATT and CDR2 is SNEGSKA (reference sequence). This CDR3 is built from 11 residues. The V end lost 5 bases, the J end lost 8 bases, and 12 bases lay between the germline ends.

This chain uses TRBV25-1 with TRBJ1-1; perhaps TRBD1 as D (5 bases). Trimming left V 3 bases short and J 6 bases short, with 26 bases between. Germline loops: CDR1 MGHDK, CDR2 SYGVNS. CDR3 length equals 18 residues. The CDR3 reads CASSEGGSGVGRQAEAFF. The DNA of the CDR3 is TGTGCCAGCAGTGAGGGGGGGTCCGGGGTTGGGAGGCAGGCTGAAGCTTTCTTT.

The chain links TRBV4-3 to TRBJ1-2, with TRBD1 matching 9 bases. The V and J ends lost 1 base and 2 bases, in that order; junction bases with no gene match: 5. CDR1 and CDR2 from the germline V gene are LGHNA and YSLEER. The CDR3 contains 16 residues. For the CDR3, the DNA is TGCGCCAGCAGCCAAGGGTCCGGACAGGGGAACTATGGCTACACCTTC. Translating gives CASSQGSGQGNYGYTF.

The chain couples TRBV27 to TRBJ2-3, with TRBD2 matching 7 bases. Germline V gene data show CDR1 as MNHEY and CDR2 as SMNVEV (reference sequence). Trimming cost V 5 bases and J 2 bases; bases outside gene matches: 7. The CDR3 has 15 amino acids. CDR3 sequence: CASSPLAEYTDTQYF. Written as DNA, the CDR3 is TGTGCCAGCAGTCCCCTAGCGGAATACACAGATACGCAGTATTTT.

The chain recombines TRBV7-9 with TRBJ2-2; D call uncertain. Germline CDR1 and CDR2: SEHNR and FQNEAQ (reference sequence). Trimming shortened V by 5 bases and J by 4 bases, and 11 bases separated the two germline ends. The CDR3 loop spans 14 amino acids. The CDR3 reads CASSPPRFTGELFF. CDR3 coding DNA: TGTGCCAGCAGCCCTCCACGGTTCACCGGGGAGCTGTTTTTT.

The chain joins TRBV5-1 to TRBJ2-2; D gene ambiguous. This CDR3 has 13 residues. The germline V gene encodes CDR1 SGHRS and CDR2 YFSETQ. V was cut by 2 bases and J by 6 bases, with 8 bases left in between. CDR3 coding DNA: TGCGCCAGCAGCTTAGGATTGTCCGGGGAGCTGTTTTTT. This translates into CASSLGLSGELFF.

As concerns this clone: The junction does not match germline at one end; this may be a read error. The V call is TRBV6-5, the J call TRBJ2-3; 9 bases are shared with TRBD2. CDR3 size: 16 residues. Germline V gene lookup returns CDR1 MNHEY and CDR2 SVGAGI. CDR3 in amino acids: CASSYSAGTSKDTQYF. The CDR3 nucleotides read TGTGCCAGCAGTTACTCCGCCGGGACTAGCAAAGATACGCAGTATTTT.

The chain combines TRBV5-4 with TRBJ2-1; 14 nucleotides match TRBD2. This CDR3 region has 15 residues. Germline V CDR1 and CDR2: SGHNT, YYREEE (reference sequence). Trimming at V came to 4 bases and at J to 8 bases, leaving 5 bases not matched to a gene. For the CDR3, the DNA is TGTGCCAGCAGCGAGGGACTAGCGGGAGCCCATGAGCAGTTCTTC. It encodes CASSEGLAGAHEQFF.